The 30 T cell receptor beta chains in this list originate from one sample, sequenced in a study of blood T cell repertoires in COVID-19. Profiled with immunoSEQ multiplex PCR; TCRdb holds only in-frame clones, not every one. The sample consists of over 250,000 clones, 80% to 90% of them appearing once. The sequenced sample consisted of peripheral blood. The receptors stem from a woman in her 70s with COVID-19, enrolled during active disease.

V usage is TRBV19 and J usage is TRBJ1-2, with D possibly being TRBD1 (5 bases). Trimming took 2 bases from V and 6 from J, leaving 10 bases between them. The CDR3 contains 13 residues. CDR1 is LNHDA, CDR2 SQIVND, per germline (reference sequence). CDR3 sequence reads: CASSITPGHGYTF. The CDR3 nucleotides are TGTGCCAGTAGTATAACCCCAGGGCATGGCTACACCTTC.

The rearrangement joins TRBV18 to TRBJ2-7; 7 bases are a match to TRBD2. Unmatched junction bases numbered 14, after V lost 3 bases and J lost 3 bases. CDR1 is KGHSH, CDR2 LQKENI, per germline. This CDR3 comprises 17 residues. The CDR3 is CASSPTGGGTSRYEQYF. CDR3 coding DNA: TGTGCCAGCTCACCCACGGGGGGTGGGACCAGCCGCTACGAGCAGTACTTC.

V usage is TRBV28 and J usage is TRBJ1-3, with D possibly TRBD1 on 5 matching bases. Per the germline V gene, CDR1 is MDHEN and CDR2 is SYDVKM. Trimming removed 3 bases from V and 4 bases from J, with 19 bases in between. This CDR3 is built from 17 residues. In nucleotides, the CDR3 is TGTGCCAGCAGTTTTACCGTCGGATCAGGGTACGGAAACACCATATATTTT. Translating it yields CASSFTVGSGYGNTIYF.

The chain uses TRBV5-1 and TRBJ2-3; D is possibly TRBD2 (5 bases). Germline V gives CDR1 SGHRS, CDR2 YFSETQ. The V gene lost 0 bases and the J gene lost 2 bases, with 13 bases spanning the gap. This CDR3 has 16 residues. CDR3 coding DNA: TGCGCCAGCAGCTTGGGGTCCAGCGGCTCCACAGATACGCAGTATTTT. This translates into CASSLGSSGSTDTQYF.

CDR3 amino acids: CASSWGQGYETQYF. CDR3 DNA: TGTGCCAGCAGTTGGGGACAGGGCTACGAGACCCAGTACTTC. This chain links TRBV28 with TRBJ2-5, with 9 nucleotides matching TRBD1. Germline loops: CDR1 MDHEN, CDR2 SYDVKM. The CDR3 length is 14 residues. J lost 5 bases, V lost 4 bases, and 5 bases had no gene match.

This chain connects TRBV6-5 to TRBJ1-4, with D tentatively TRBD1 (6 bases). Germline V lookup: CDR1 MNHEY, CDR2 SVGAGI. V was clipped by 2 bases and J by 4 bases, with 8 bases between them. This CDR3 is 14 amino acids long. The CDR3 loop reads CASSYTRGNEKLFF. The CDR3 bases are TGTGCCAGCAGTTACACCAGGGGTAATGAAAAACTGTTTTTT.

This chain links TRBV9 with TRBJ1-3; D is possibly TRBD1 (5 bases). Germline V gene data show CDR1 as SGDLS and CDR2 as YYNGEE. The CDR3 contains 15 residues. Deletions cut 3 bases from V and 2 bases from J, with 12 bases between. CDR3 bases: TGTGCCAGCAGCGCCGACGGGGGGGCTGGAAACACCATATATTTT. It yields the protein CASSADGGAGNTIYF.

The V gene is TRBV2, the J gene TRBJ1-2; 8 bases align to TRBD1. J gave up 4 bases and V 6 bases, and 4 bases lay outside the gene matches. There are 13 residues in the CDR3. Germline CDR1 is SNHLY and CDR2 is FYNNEI. CDR3 nucleotide sequence: TGTGCCAGCAGAGGACAGGGCTCCTATGGCTACACCTTC. It translates to CASRGQGSYGYTF.

The CDR3 sequence is CSVSLQAVREKLFF. As DNA, the CDR3 is TGCAGCGTTTCCCTTCAGGCCGTTCGAGAAAAACTGTTTTTT. The J gene is TRBJ1-4, the V gene TRBV29-1, with D unresolved. V was shortened by 5 bases and J by 8 bases, with 18 bases between the two germline ends. In germline, CDR1 is SQVTM, CDR2 ANQGSEA. The CDR3 totals 14 residues.

The genes are TRBV2 and TRBJ2-1, with D possibly matching TRBD1 (5 bases). V lost 4 bases and J lost 4, with 8 bases in between. There are 13 residues in the CDR3. The germline V gene encodes CDR1 SNHLY and CDR2 FYNNEI. The CDR3 is CASSGQLYNEQFF. For the CDR3, the DNA is TGTGCCAGCAGTGGACAGCTATACAATGAGCAGTTCTTC.

CDR3 nucleotide sequence: TGTGCCAGCAGCTTAGATGGCAGAGAGGCAGATACGCAGTATTTT. Translating gives CASSLDGREADTQYF. The chain joins TRBV7-9 to TRBJ2-3; D remains ambiguous. V gave up 1 base and J gave up 4 bases, with 12 bases separating them. The CDR3 has 15 residues. Germline V lookup: CDR1 SEHNR, CDR2 FQNEAQ (reference sequence).

V gene TRBV3-1 (or the pseudogene TRBV3-2) combines with J gene TRBJ2-5; perhaps TRBD2 as D (6 bases). Trimming removed 1 base at V and 2 bases at J, with 11 bases between. The germline gives CDR1 LGHDT, CDR2 YNNKEL (reference sequence). The CDR3 loop spans 15 amino acids. CDR3 amino acids: CASSQGPAGQETQYF. CDR3 nucleotide sequence: TGTGCCAGCAGCCAAGGTCCAGCGGGTCAAGAGACCCAGTACTTC.

The chain employs TRBV2 and TRBJ2-7, with 15 bases that match TRBD2. Per germline, CDR1 SNHLY and CDR2 FYNNEI. The V gene end was trimmed by 6 bases and the J gene end by 0 bases; junction bases not matched to a gene: 9. The length of the CDR3 is 18 residues. The CDR3 is CASRPGLAGGYSSYEQYF. CDR3 nucleotide sequence: TGTGCCAGCAGGCCCGGACTAGCGGGAGGGTATAGCTCCTACGAGCAGTACTTC.

The genes are TRBV2 and TRBJ2-7; the D gene is possibly TRBD1 (5 bases). From germline, CDR1 is SNHLY and CDR2 FYNNEI. The CDR3 has 12 amino acids. V shed 8 bases and J shed 3 bases, with 11 bases lying between them. CDR3 in DNA: TGTGCCAGCGGCGGCAGGGTCTACGAGCAGTACTTC. Translated: CASGGRVYEQYF.

This clone was seen just once. The CDR3 loop reads CAWTGNSGANVLTF. DNA of the CDR3: TGTGCCTGGACGGGGAACTCTGGGGCCAACGTCCTGACTTTC. The chain combines TRBV30 with TRBJ2-6; tentative D call: TRBD2 (5 bases). The germline V and J ends were trimmed by 4 bases and 0 bases, with 7 bases remaining between them. Germline V gene data show CDR1 as GTSNPN and CDR2 as SVGIG (reference sequence). CDR3 length equals 14 residues.

The chain recombines TRBV27 with TRBJ1-1; D not resolved. The CDR3 is 13 amino acids. Germline values: CDR1 MNHEY, CDR2 SMNVEV (reference sequence). V was clipped by 2 bases and J by 1 base, with 5 bases between them. The CDR3 DNA is TGTGCCAGCAGTTTAGGGCGGAACACTGAAGCTTTCTTT. It codes for CASSLGRNTEAFF.

The chain carries TRBV7-3 and TRBJ2-1; D unresolved. The CDR3 is 15 residues long. V lost 5 bases to trimming and J lost 1 base, with 12 bases between them. Germline CDR1 and CDR2: SGHTA and FQGTGA. The CDR3 region is CASSLSTPSYNEQFF. Written as DNA, the CDR3 is TGTGCCAGCAGCCTTTCGACACCTTCCTACAATGAGCAGTTCTTC.

J is TRBJ2-7 and V is TRBV9; 7 nucleotides agree with TRBD2. CDR1 and CDR2 (germline): SGDLS, YYNGEE. The CDR3 length is 15 residues. J lost 6 bases, V lost 4 bases, and 13 bases had no gene match. DNA of the CDR3: TGTGCCAGCAGCCCCCCCGGGGGGACGGGTAGCGAGCAGTACTTC. Protein product: CASSPPGGTGSEQYF. The full variable domain, its missing parts supplied by reference TRBV9 and TRBJ2-7, is DSGVTQTPKHLITATGQRVTLRCSPRSGDLSVYWYQQSLDQGLQFLIQYYNGEERAKGNILERFSAQQFPDLHSELNLSSLELGDSALYFCASSPPGGTGSEQYFGPGTRLTVT.

The chain recombines TRBV6-5 with TRBJ1-1; D gene uncertain. This CDR3 comprises 12 residues. The ends were cut back, 6 bases at V and 7 bases at J, with 12 bases in the middle. Germline V lookup: CDR1 MNHEY, CDR2 SVGAGI. As DNA, the CDR3 is TGTGCCAGCAGAGACCGCCGGGGTGAAGCTTTCTTT. Translated, it gives CASRDRRGEAFF.

The J gene is TRBJ2-2, the V gene TRBV24-1, with a possible D match to TRBD1 (6 bases). From germline, CDR1 is KGHDR and CDR2 SFDVKD. V lost 9 bases and J 2 bases, leaving 9 bases between the germline ends. The CDR3 spans 13 residues. The CDR3 loop is CATVDSNTGELFF. As DNA, the CDR3 is TGTGCCACCGTGGACAGTAACACCGGGGAGCTGTTTTTT.

The chain has TRBV3-1 (or the pseudogene TRBV3-2) and TRBJ1-6; a weak D match, TRBD1 (6 bases). This CDR3 has 17 amino acids. Germline loops: CDR1 LGHDT, CDR2 YNNKEL (reference sequence). The germline V and J ends were trimmed by 3 bases and 2 bases, with 14 bases remaining between them. Here the CDR3 DNA reads TGTGCCAGCAGCCACTCGGGAGGGGGAACCTATAATTCACCCCTCCACTTT. Its translation: CASSHSGGGTYNSPLHF.

The chain is built from TRBV4-3 and TRBJ2-1; TRBD2 might be the D (6 bases). CDR1 is LGHNA and CDR2 is YSLEER in the germline V gene. The length of the CDR3 is 16 residues. V lost 0 bases and J 4 bases, leaving 13 bases between the germline ends. The DNA of the CDR3 is TGCGCCAGCAGCCAAGAGATTAGGGGAGGTTACAATGAGCAGTTCTTC. Protein: CASSQEIRGGYNEQFF.

This chain connects TRBV18 to TRBJ2-3; a possible D gene is TRBD2 (5 bases). Germline values: CDR1 KGHSH, CDR2 LQKENI. Trimming pared 2 bases from V and 5 bases from J, leaving 8 bases between. CDR3 length: 13 amino acids. CDR3 protein: CASSPNEGDTQYF. Written as DNA, the CDR3 is TGTGCCAGCTCACCAAACGAGGGAGATACGCAGTATTTT.

The V call is TRBV11-3, the J call TRBJ2-7; 8 positions match TRBD1. The CDR3 has 15 amino acids. Germline V gene sequence: CDR1 SGHNT, CDR2 YENEEA. Losses at the gene ends were 2 bases for V and 2 bases for J; bases not matched to a gene: 5. CDR3 DNA: TGTGCCAGCAGCTTATACCGACAGGGGACCTACGAGCAGTACTTC. Translating it yields CASSLYRQGTYEQYF.

The rearrangement uses TRBV21-1 and TRBJ2-4; TRBD1 is taken as the D call from the table, unchecked against the DNA. TRBV21-1 is assigned pseudogene status. This CDR3 comprises 16 residues. CDR3 residues: CASSKQAGTTKNIQYF. In DNA form, the CDR3 reads TGTGCCAGCAGCAAACAGGCAGGGACAACCAAAAACATTCAGTACTTC.

This clone was seen a single time. V usage is TRBV18 and J usage is TRBJ2-7; D is perhaps TRBD1 (6 bases). The CDR3 extends over 13 amino acids. V dropped 3 bases and J dropped 5 bases, with 11 bases sitting between them. CDR1 is KGHSH and CDR2 is LQKENI in the germline V gene. CDR3 bases: TGTGCCAGCTCACCGGGACAAGACCACGAGCAGTACTTC. It is translated as CASSPGQDHEQYF.

This clone was counted only a few times. The chain has TRBV7-8 and TRBJ1-1; D call uncertain. Germline loops: CDR1 SGHVS, CDR2 FQNEAQ. Between the trimmed V and J ends, which lost 4 bases and 7 bases, there was a span of 10 bases. The CDR3 totals 12 residues. The CDR3 DNA reads TGTGCCAGCAGCTCACCCCTCTATGAAGCTTTCTTT. Residues: CASSSPLYEAFF. Full variable domain (remainder filled in from reference TRBV7-8 and TRBJ1-1): GAGVSQSPRYKVAKRGQDVALRCDPISGHVSLFWYQQALGQGPEFLTYFQNEAQLDKSGLPSDRFFAERPEGSVSTLKIQRTQQEDSAVYLCASSSPLYEAFFGQGTRLTVV.

The chain has TRBV6-4 and TRBJ1-1, with D possibly matching TRBD1 (6 bases). Per the germline V gene, CDR1 is MRHNA and CDR2 is SNTAGT. The CDR3 extends over 16 amino acids. The V end lost 6 bases, the J end lost 1 base, and 18 bases lay between the germline ends. Written as DNA, the CDR3 is TGTGCCAGCAGCAGATCTACCGGACAGTCGAACACTGAAGCTTTCTTT. This sequence encodes CASSRSTGQSNTEAFF.

This chain joins TRBV7-9 and TRBJ2-1; 10 bases are shared with TRBD2. There are 12 residues in the CDR3. After removal of 0 bases from V and 16 bases from J, the junction contained 3 bases not matched to a gene. Germline V gives CDR1 SEHNR, CDR2 FQNEAQ (reference sequence). In nucleotides, the CDR3 is TGTGCCAGCAGCTTAGCGGGGACTAGCGCCTTCTTC. Translation: CASSLAGTSAFF.

This clone came up a few times. V gene TRBV10-3 combines with J gene TRBJ1-5, with D possibly being TRBD1 (6 bases). V lost 8 bases and J lost 8, with 13 bases in between. Germline values: CDR1 ENHRY, CDR2 SYGVKD. The CDR3 sequence is 12 residues long. The CDR3, as DNA: TGTGCCATCCGGGGGGAGGGGGAGCCCCAGCATTTT. It translates to CAIRGEGEPQHF.